The clone carrying this TCR beta chain was seen only a few times. Residents of approximately 25 US areas, aged about 18 to 89 years, made up the participants. These data are taken from a study of blood T cell repertoires in COVID-19. As for the study in general: The United States, Italy and Spain were the sources of the acute and convalescent COVID-19 samples.

Sequencing used immunoSEQ multiplex PCR; TCRdb keeps in-frame clones, though not all of them. The sample gives some 170,000 clones, 70% to 85% of which show up once; 15% to 20% is in the top ten. CDR1 SGHAT and CDR2 FQNNGV come from the germline V gene. This CDR3 has 13 amino acids. V dropped 2 bases and J dropped 5 bases, with 7 bases sitting between them. Material: PBMCs or T cells enriched from blood (not recorded which). The source is a woman aged 45-65 years who had recovered from COVID-19. The chain employs TRBV11-2 and TRBJ1-5; the D is unclear. The CDR3 loop is CASSLQVDQPQHF. CDR3 nucleotide sequence: TGTGCCAGCAGCTTACAGGTTGATCAGCCCCAGCATTTT.